The 20 T cell receptor beta chains below were found in one sample sequenced in a study of T cell responses to AZD1222 COVID-19 vaccine. Assay: immunoSEQ multiplex PCR; the TCRdb copy retains only in-frame clones and omits some. The data show tens of thousands of clones, with roughly four fifths seen just once and under 6% held by the top ten. The sample consisted of peripheral blood, taken on day 0 of AZD1222 vaccination. Receptors originate from an adult in good health.

The chain joins TRBV9 to TRBJ1-2, with a tentative D call TRBD1 (6 bases). CDR3 size: 14 residues. Trimming stripped 6 bases from V and 8 bases from J, with 20 bases between. Germline V CDR1 and CDR2: SGDLS, YYNGEE. The CDR3 DNA is TGTGCCAGCAACAGGGTGGTTGGTGTTGGCGGCTACACCTTC. Translation: CASNRVVGVGGYTF. Drawing the rest from reference TRBV9 and TRBJ1-2, the complete variable domain is DSGVTQTPKHLITATGQRVTLRCSPRSGDLSVYWYQQSLDQGLQFLIQYYNGEERAKGNILERFSAQQFPDLHSELNLSSLELGDSALYFCASNRVVGVGGYTFGSGTRLTVV.

This chain connects TRBV4-1 to TRBJ1-3, with 7 bases matching TRBD1. The V segment lost 5 bases and the J segment 4 bases; nucleotides outside the gene matches: 8. Germline CDR1 and CDR2: MGHRA and YSYEKL. The CDR3 totals 15 residues. The DNA of the CDR3 is TGCGCCAGCAGCACCTGGACAGGCCGAGGAAACACCATATATTTT. Translated: CASSTWTGRGNTIYF.

V gene TRBV5-5 combines with J gene TRBJ1-2, with D unresolved. The CDR3 loop spans 15 amino acids. Trimming took 0 bases from V and 4 from J, leaving 13 bases between them. The germline CDR1 and CDR2 sequences are SGHKS and YYEKEE (reference sequence). The CDR3 sequence: CASSLGPQEGYGYTF. The CDR3 DNA sequence: TGTGCCAGCAGCTTGGGCCCCCAGGAGGGCTATGGCTACACCTTC.

This clone was counted between two and nine times. The chain employs TRBV5-1 and TRBJ1-4; D is ambiguous. Germline values: CDR1 SGHRS, CDR2 YFSETQ. The germline V and J ends were trimmed by 4 bases and 8 bases, with 9 bases remaining between them. The CDR3 length is 12 residues. The CDR3 region is CASSPGREKLFF. The CDR3 DNA reads as TGCGCCAGCAGCCCGGGGAGGGAAAAACTGTTTTTT.

The CDR3 region has the DNA TGTGCCAGCAGCTTAGGGGGACAGGACACCGGGGAGCTGTTTTTT. Amino acids: CASSLGGQDTGELFF. The chain has TRBV11-3 and TRBJ2-2; 8 nucleotides line up with TRBD1. CDR1 is SGHNT and CDR2 is YENEEA in the germline V gene. The CDR3 length is 15 residues. After removal of 1 base from V and 3 bases from J, the junction contained 1 base not matched to a gene. The entire variable domain, with the rest obtained from reference TRBV11-3 and TRBJ2-2, is as follows: EAGVVQSPRYKIIEKKQPVAFWCNPISGHNTLYWYLQNLGQGPELLIRYENEEAVDDSQLPKDRFSAERLKGVDSTLKIQPAELGDSAVYLCASSLGGQDTGELFFGEGSRLTVL.

V gene TRBV28 combines with J gene TRBJ1-4, with 7 bases lining up with TRBD1. This CDR3 has 12 residues. The V and J ends lost 6 bases and 7 bases, in that order; junction bases with no gene match: 2. The germline CDR1 and CDR2 sequences are MDHEN and SYDVKM. This chain's CDR3 is CASRAGGEKLFF. CDR3 sequence (DNA): TGTGCCAGCAGGGCAGGGGGTGAAAAACTGTTTTTT.

This clone occurred once. The chain's CDR3 is CTSSQSSGDLSTDTQYF. Written as DNA, the CDR3 is TGCACCAGCAGCCAGTCTAGCGGGGACCTCAGCACAGATACGCAGTATTTT. The chain recombines TRBV1 with TRBJ2-3; the table's D call, TRBD2, was not checked against the DNA. TRBV1 corresponds to a pseudogene. The CDR3 spans 17 residues.

This rearrangement joins TRBV11-3 to TRBJ2-7, with D perhaps being TRBD1 or TRBD2 (5 bases each). Germline V gene sequence: CDR1 SGHNT, CDR2 YENEEA. The CDR3 is made up of 13 amino acids. Trimming removed 2 bases from V and 6 bases from J, with 11 bases in between. As DNA, the CDR3 is TGTGCCAGCAGCTTAAACCGGGGCCGCGAGCAGTACTTC. As protein: CASSLNRGREQYF.

The chain is built from TRBV9 and TRBJ1-6, with D unresolved. V shed 0 bases and J shed 6 bases, with 1 base lying between them. This CDR3 region has 12 residues. In germline, CDR1 is SGDLS, CDR2 YYNGEE. In DNA form, the CDR3 reads TGTGCCAGCAGCGTAGGTAATTCACCCCTCCACTTT. Its protein is CASSVGNSPLHF.

The J gene is TRBJ1-1, the V gene TRBV6-5, with D tentatively TRBD1 (5 bases). Trimming stripped 2 bases from V and 1 base from J, with 11 bases between. CDR3 length: 15 residues. Germline loops: CDR1 MNHEY, CDR2 SVGAGI. The CDR3 coding sequence is TGTGCCAGCAGTTACCCGGGACGGGAGAACACTGAAGCTTTCTTT. Its translation: CASSYPGRENTEAFF.

This clone occurred a few times. The rearrangement joins TRBV6-1 to TRBJ1-2; D gene ambiguous. CDR1 is MNHNS and CDR2 is SASEGT in the germline V gene. CDR3 length equals 15 residues. V dropped 1 base and J dropped 5 bases, with 14 bases sitting between them. The CDR3 DNA follows: TGTGCCAGCAGTGAAGGCCCAGGCTTAAATTATGGCTACACCTTC. Protein: CASSEGPGLNYGYTF.

V usage is TRBV5-6 and J usage is TRBJ2-7; D is perhaps TRBD2 (5 bases). The CDR3 sequence is 15 residues long. Trimming removed 2 bases at V and 0 bases at J, with 12 bases between. CDR1 SGHDT and CDR2 YYEEEE come from the germline V gene. The CDR3 DNA sequence: TGTGCCAGCAGCTTAGGAGGTGGCCTCTCCTACGAGCAGTACTTC. It encodes CASSLGGGLSYEQYF.

The rearrangement joins TRBV7-9 to TRBJ2-3, with a possible D match to TRBD1 (6 bases). V dropped 5 bases and J dropped 6 bases, with 15 bases sitting between them. CDR1 SEHNR and CDR2 FQNEAQ come from the germline V gene (reference sequence). This CDR3 has 14 amino acids. CDR3 in DNA: TGTGCCAGCAGCACGAACAGGGTCCCCGATACGCAGTATTTT. This translates into CASSTNRVPDTQYF.

The V gene is TRBV28, the J gene TRBJ1-2; D call uncertain. Trimming took 7 bases from V and 0 from J, leaving 12 bases between them. Germline-derived CDR1 and CDR2 are MDHEN and SYDVKM. This CDR3 is 14 amino acids long. CDR3 loop: CASTVQGSNYGYTF. The DNA of the CDR3 is TGTGCCAGCACTGTACAAGGCTCTAACTATGGCTACACCTTC.

J is TRBJ2-5 and V is TRBV9, with 12 bases fitting TRBD2. The ends lost 0 bases at V and 2 bases at J; junction bases unmatched: 8. CDR1 SGDLS and CDR2 YYNGEE come from the germline V gene. CDR3 length: 18 amino acids. DNA of the CDR3: TGTGCCAGCAGCGTAGGTGCTAGCGGGGGGGCAGGGCAAGAGACCCAGTACTTC. This encodes CASSVGASGGAGQETQYF. Full variable domain (outside the CDR3, taken from reference TRBV9 and TRBJ2-5): DSGVTQTPKHLITATGQRVTLRCSPRSGDLSVYWYQQSLDQGLQFLIQYYNGEERAKGNILERFSAQQFPDLHSELNLSSLELGDSALYFCASSVGASGGAGQETQYFGPGTRLLVL.

J is TRBJ2-5 and V is TRBV13; D might be TRBD2 (5 bases). V was pared by 5 bases and J by 2 bases, with 9 bases between. Per germline, CDR1 PRHDT and CDR2 FYEKMQ (reference sequence). There are 13 residues in the CDR3. As DNA, the CDR3 is TGTGCCAGCAGCGCGGACTCTCAAGAGACCCAGTACTTC. It is translated as CASSADSQETQYF.

The chain joins TRBV7-6 to TRBJ2-7; 7 bases agree with TRBD2. Germline CDR1 SGHVS, CDR2 FNYEAQ. CDR3 length: 16 amino acids. V shed 5 bases and J 3 bases; nucleotides not matched to a gene: 13. This CDR3 is CASSAKRGEAHYEQYF. CDR3 bases: TGTGCCAGCAGCGCGAAACGGGGGGAAGCTCACTACGAGCAGTACTTC.

V usage is TRBV2 and J usage is TRBJ1-1; maybe TRBD1 (6 bases). The CDR3 totals 15 residues. Trimming shortened V by 7 bases and J by 2 bases, and 17 bases separated the two germline ends. In germline, CDR1 is SNHLY, CDR2 FYNNEI. The CDR3 nucleotides are TGTGCCAGCACCCCGGACAGTTTACACAACACTGAAGCTTTCTTT. Encoded protein: CASTPDSLHNTEAFF.

This CDR3 reads CASSEGEHYGYTF. In DNA, the CDR3 is TGTGCCAGCAGCGAGGGGGAGCACTATGGCTACACCTTC. The chain uses TRBV9 and TRBJ1-2; tentatively, D is TRBD1 (6 bases). The CDR3 length is 13 residues. Germline V gene lookup returns CDR1 SGDLS and CDR2 YYNGEE. V lost 3 bases, J lost 3 bases, and 9 bases lay in between.

This clone is medium-sized in the sample. The identical CDR3 is also encoded by other nucleotide sequences in the sample. The genes are TRBV7-9 and TRBJ2-1; D tentatively fits TRBD1 or TRBD2 (5 bases each). Germline-derived CDR1 and CDR2 are SEHNR and FQNEAQ (reference sequence). Trimming removed 1 base at V and 8 bases at J, with 21 bases between. This CDR3 has 17 amino acids. The DNA for the CDR3 is TGTGCCAGCAGCTTAGAGGGGCGCGGGCCGGCGACGTATGAGCAGTTCTTC. Translated, it gives CASSLEGRGPATYEQFF.